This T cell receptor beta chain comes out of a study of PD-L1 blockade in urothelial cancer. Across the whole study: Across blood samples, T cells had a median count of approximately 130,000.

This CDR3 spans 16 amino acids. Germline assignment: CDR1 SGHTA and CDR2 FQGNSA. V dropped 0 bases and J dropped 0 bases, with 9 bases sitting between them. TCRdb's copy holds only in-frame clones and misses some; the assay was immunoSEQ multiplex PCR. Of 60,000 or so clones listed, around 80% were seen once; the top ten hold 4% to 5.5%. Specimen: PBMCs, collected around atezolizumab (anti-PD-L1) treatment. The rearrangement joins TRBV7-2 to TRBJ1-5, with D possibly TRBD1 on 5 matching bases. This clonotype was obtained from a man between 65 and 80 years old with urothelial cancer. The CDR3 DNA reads TGTGCCAGCAGCTTAGCGGACACGTATAGCAATCAGCCCCAGCATTTT. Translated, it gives CASSLADTYSNQPQHF.